This entry lists 5 T cell receptor beta chains sequenced from one sample in a study of tissue T cells after allogeneic stem cell transplantation. Noted time point: mouse harvest day 7 after allogeneic transplant. Each mouse received 10^7 T-cell-depleted marrow cells plus 10^6 splenic CD5+ T cells by tail vein. Using immunoSEQ multiplex PCR, the repertoire was profiled, and TCRdb retains in-frame clones only, with some absent. This table has under 8,000 clones, approximately 46% appearing once. The sequenced sample consisted of gut tissue. The receptors here all came from a female BALB/c mouse given C57BL/6 T cells with graft-versus-host disease after an allogeneic hematopoietic cell transplant.

Remarks on this clone: The genes and germline here are from mouse. Read sequence stops 1 residue before the CDR3 end, and the germline J gene provides the missing end. The J gene is TRBJ1-6, the V gene TRBV1, with unresolved D. TRBJ1-6 is recorded as an ORF, its role being uncertain. Germline CDR1 NSQYPW, CDR2 LRSPGD (reference sequence). CDR3 length: 13 amino acids. V lost 0 bases to trimming and J lost 4 bases, with 1 base between them. The CDR3 spells CTCSAEYNSPLYF. Partial CDR3 DNA: TGCACCTGCAGTGCAGAATATAATTCGCCCCTCTAC.

In its sample, this clone was seen a few times. Germline and genes here are mouse. From the germline J gene comes the end of the CDR3, since the read stops 1 residue before it. V is TRBV2 and J is TRBJ1-2; unclear D gene. Germline lookup yields CDR1 LGHNA and CDR2 YSYQKL. V was trimmed by 2 bases and J by 0 bases, leaving 4 bases between them. This CDR3 comprises 13 residues. CDR3: CASSQTPNSDYTF. The sequenced CDR3 bases are TGTGCCAGCAGCCAAACTCCAAACTCCGACTACACC.

This clone was detected once. The genes are named according to mouse. The CDR3 goes on 1 residue after the read ends, and that part is filled in from the germline J gene. The rearrangement links TRBV26 to TRBJ2-1, with a tentative D call TRBD1 (6 bases). CDR3 size: 14 residues. The V end was cut by 5 bases, the J end by 3 bases, with 11 bases between. Germline CDR1 reads KGHPV; CDR2 reads FQNQEV (reference sequence). The CDR3 loop reads CASSVGQFYAEQFF. Incomplete CDR3 DNA: TGTGCCAGCAGTGTCGGACAGTTCTATGCTGAGCAGTTC.

A word on this clone: Here the gene names and germline are mouse. With the read ending 1 residue before the CDR3 end, the germline J gene is used to fill in that end. The chain joins TRBV3 to TRBJ2-4; TRBD1 might be the D (6 bases). This CDR3 comprises 13 residues. Trimming took 3 bases from V and 4 from J, leaving 8 bases between them. Germline lookup yields CDR1 SNHLY and CDR2 FYNGKV (reference sequence). CDR3 DNA (partial): TGTGCCAGCAGCTTGGGACAAAAAAACACCTTGTAC. Its protein product is CASSLGQKNTLY. The CDR3, in full, reads CASSLGQKNTLYF.

A single count supports this clone. The listed genes are named as in mouse. The covered CDR3 bases are TGTGCCAGCAGTCCCGGCCTGGGGGACACCTTGTAC. Protein sequence: CASSPGLGDTLY. The full CDR3 is CASSPGLGDTLYF. The chain recombines TRBV26 with TRBJ2-4; TRBD2 matches 7 bases. The CDR3 end lies 1 residue beyond the end of the read and is filled in from the germline J gene. CDR3 length: 13 residues. Looked up from germline, CDR1 is KGHPV and CDR2 is FQNQEV (reference sequence). V dropped 4 bases and J dropped 7; count of bases not matched to a gene: 5.